This is a list of T cell receptor beta chains from one sample in a study of cytomegalovirus exposure and HLA in healthy donors. Data came from immunoSEQ multiplex PCR; TCRdb stores just in-frame clones and leaves some out. The sample has 100,000 to 150,000 clones, 80% seen once. Material for sequencing was PBMCs. All receptors come from a man aged 25 to 40 in good health and CMV-seronegative. Both conserved end residues are part of each CDR3. The order of the fields is V gene, J gene, D gene, clone size, CDR3 DNA, CDR3 protein. The D gene is left open where the match is weak. The size field is filled for only some rows; it gives once, few, many or a size class.

>TRBV2|TRBJ2-1|TRBD2|.
TGTGCCGGCAAAGGGGCGGGGGACCACAATGAGCAGTTCTTC
CAGKGAGDHNEQFF
>TRBV7-9|TRBJ2-2|.|.
TGTGCCAGCAGCCCGACGTGGCGGGCGAACACCGGGGAGCTGTTTTTT
CASSPTWRANTGELFF
>TRBV5-4|TRBJ2-2|.|.
TGTGCCAGCAGCGGGGGACACAGGACCGGGGAGCTGTTTTTT
CASSGGHRTGELFF
>TRBV4-2|TRBJ1-4|.|.
TGTGCCAGCAGCCCGGCCCCAGGGATTACTAATGAAAAACTGTTTTTT
CASSPAPGITNEKLFF
>TRBV2|TRBJ2-7|TRBD1|.
TGTGCCAGCAGAGACACCGGGACAGGCTTATACGAGCAGTACTTC
CASRDTGTGLYEQYF
>TRBV28|TRBJ1-5|TRBD1|.
TGTGCCAGCAGGACGACAGGGGGGCAGCCCCAGCATTTT
CASRTTGGQPQHF
>TRBV19|TRBJ1-4|TRBD1|.
TGTGCCAGTAGACCGAGGGGGCTAGCTAATGAAAAACTGTTTTTT
CASRPRGLANEKLFF
>TRBV2|TRBJ2-1|.|.
TGTGCCAGCAGTGCCCGGGACACTCGCGGCAATGAGCAGTTCTTC
CASSARDTRGNEQFF
>TRBV20-1|TRBJ2-7|.|.
TGCAGTGCTACCGACACTTACGAGCAGTACTTC
CSATDTYEQYF
>TRBV4-1|TRBJ1-1|.|.
TGCGCCAGCAGCCAAGAGGGGGGGATGAACACTGAAGCTTTCTTT
CASSQEGGMNTEAFF
>TRBV11-2|TRBJ2-7|.|.
TGTGCCAGCAGCTTTTGGGAGTACGAGCAGTACTTC
CASSFWEYEQYF
>TRBV5-5|TRBJ2-7|TRBD1|.
TGTGCCAGCAGCCCGCGGGGACAGGGGGCCTACGAGCAGTACTTC
CASSPRGQGAYEQYF
>TRBV2|TRBJ2-7|.|.
TGTGCCAGCGGACAAGCTAGGACCTACGAGCAGTACTTC
CASGQARTYEQYF
>TRBV6-5|TRBJ2-6|.|.
TGTGCCAGCAGTACATACAGGGATGGGGCCAACGTCCTGACTTTC
CASSTYRDGANVLTF
>TRBV2|TRBJ2-3|.|.
TGTGCCAGCAGCCCGTGGTTGGCTTCGACGCAGTATTTT
CASSPWLASTQYF
>TRBV5-4|TRBJ1-5|.|.
TGTGCCAGCAGCTTGGCGGGTTTTGATCAGCCCCAGCATTTT
CASSLAGFDQPQHF
>TRBV5-1|TRBJ1-2|TRBD1|once
TGCGCCAGCAGCTTATCAGGGGGCGACTATGGCTACACCTTC
CASSLSGGDYGYTF
>TRBV15|TRBJ1-1|.|.
TGTGCCACCAGCAGAGGCCGCGTAAACACTGAAGCTTTCTTT
CATSRGRVNTEAFF
>TRBV29-1|TRBJ2-5|.|.
TGCAGCGTTGGGGGGCATCTGGAGACCCAGTACTTC
CSVGGHLETQYF
>TRBV9|TRBJ2-1|.|.
TGTGCCAGCAGCGTAACTGAGAATTCCTACAATGAGCAGTTCTTC
CASSVTENSYNEQFF
>TRBV4-3|TRBJ1-5|.|.
TGCGCCAGCAGCCAAGATTTTACAGGGTTATCCCCTAACTATCAGCCCCAGCATTTT
CASSQDFTGLSPNYQPQHF
>TRBV5-4|TRBJ2-5|.|.
TGTGCCAGCACCCCCAGGGGAAAAGAGACCCAGTACTTC
CASTPRGKETQYF
>TRBV9|TRBJ2-5|.|.
TGTGCCAGCAGCCTCCAACCTAGGCCTGGGGAGACCCAGTACTTC
CASSLQPRPGETQYF
>TRBV29-1|TRBJ2-7|.|.
TGCAGCGTTGATGACAGCTACGAGCAGTACTTC
CSVDDSYEQYF
>TRBV6-5|TRBJ1-3|.|.
TGTGCCAGCAGTTACCGATCGGGATCCGGAAACACCATATATTTT
CASSYRSGSGNTIYF
>TRBV25-1|TRBJ1-1|.|.
TGTGCCAGCAGTGAACTCCGAGGGTACAACACTGAAGCTTTCTTT
CASSELRGYNTEAFF
>TRBV18|TRBJ2-7|TRBD2|few
TGTGCCAGCTCACGTGAAGCGGGGGGCCCTTACGAGCAGTACTTC
CASSREAGGPYEQYF
>TRBV20-1|TRBJ2-3|TRBD1|.
TGCAGTGCTAGATCGGGACAGGGAGGAATTTTT
CSARSGQGGIF
>TRBV6-4|TRBJ1-2|TRBD1|.
TGTGCCAGTACCGCAGGAGGACAGGGCGGCGGCTACACCTTC
CASTAGGQGGGYTF
>TRBV7-2|TRBJ1-2|TRBD1|.
TGTGCCAGCAGCTCCGACAGGGGCTATGGCTACACCTTC
CASSSDRGYGYTF
>TRBV6-5|TRBJ1-2|TRBD1|.
TGTGCCAGCAGTTACATCGGACAGGCCCTGGACTATGGCTACACCTTC
CASSYIGQALDYGYTF
>TRBV6-5|TRBJ2-7|.|.
TGTGCCAGCAGTTTTCTTAACGAGCAGTACTTC
CASSFLNEQYF
>TRBV7-6|TRBJ2-1|TRBD2|.
TGTGCCAGCGGAGGCGGGGGGCCTTTCGGTGAGCAGTTCTTC
CASGGGGPFGEQFF
>TRBV7-3|TRBJ2-7|.|once
TGTGCCAGCAGCTTTCCCCGAATTGACAGCTCCTACGAGCAGTACTTC
CASSFPRIDSSYEQYF
>TRBV6-4|TRBJ2-7|TRBD2|once
TGTGCCAGCAGTACCATCTCAGGCACCGGGACTAGCAGGAGCGAGCAGTACTTC
CASSTISGTGTSRSEQYF
>TRBV7-3|TRBJ2-3|.|.
TGTGCCAGCAGCCTAGGGGGAAAGTACGATACGCAGTATTTT
CASSLGGKYDTQYF
>TRBV30|TRBJ2-7|TRBD2|.
TGTGCCTGGAGAAAAACTAGCGGGAGGGAGGAGCAGTACTTC
CAWRKTSGREEQYF
>TRBV6-1|TRBJ1-5|.|medium-sized
TGTGCCAGCAGTGGAACAGGGATTTCTCAGCCCCAGCATTTT
CASSGTGISQPQHF
>TRBV5-1|TRBJ1-1|TRBD1|.
TGCGCCAGCAGCTTGTCCCCAGGACAGGCAAGGAACACTGAAGCTTTCTTT
CASSLSPGQARNTEAFF
>TRBV6-5|TRBJ2-5|.|.
TGTGCCAGCAGTTACGGCTCAGGAGGGTCCGGAGAGACCCAGTACTTC
CASSYGSGGSGETQYF
>TRBV11-2|TRBJ2-7|TRBD2|.
TGTGCCAGCAGCTTAGTGAGGGGCGGGAGGGGCGAGCAGTACTTC
CASSLVRGGRGEQYF
>TRBV18|TRBJ2-1|TRBD1|.
TGTGCCAGCTCACCACATGCAGGGGGCGATGAGCAGTTCTTC
CASSPHAGGDEQFF
>TRBV15|TRBJ1-5|TRBD1|few
TGTGCCACCAGCACGGGGCAGGGGGTACAGCCCCAGCATTTT
CATSTGQGVQPQHF
>TRBV19|TRBJ1-2|.|.
TGTGCCAGTAGCCCCGTTAGGGGCAGGTTTGACTATGGCTACACCTTC
CASSPVRGRFDYGYTF
>TRBV5-4|TRBJ2-7|TRBD2|.
TGTGCCAGCAGCTTGCTCGGGAGGATCGAGCAGTACTTC
CASSLLGRIEQYF
>TRBV2|TRBJ2-1|.|.
TGTGCCAGCAGCTCACCCCGCTTGGAAGCCTCCTGGAGCTCCTACAATGAGCAGTTCTTC
CASSSPRLEASWSSYNEQFF
>TRBV6-4|TRBJ2-3|TRBD2|.
TGTGCCAGCAGCCAAAGCGGGGGGGCAGATACGCAGTATTTT
CASSQSGGADTQYF
>TRBV4-2|TRBJ2-3|.|.
TGTGCCAGCAGCCAAGATCCCTGCGCTTCTAGCACAGATACGCAGTATTTT
CASSQDPCASSTDTQYF
>TRBV1|TRBJ1-5|.|.
TGCACCAGCAGCCAAGATGATTGTCAGGGTTATAGCAATCAGCCCCAGCATTTT
CTSSQDDCQGYSNQPQHF
>TRBV6-6|TRBJ2-3|TRBD1|.
TGTGCCAGCAGTTACCGGACAGGGGGCACAGATACGCAGTATTTT
CASSYRTGGTDTQYF
>TRBV11-2|TRBJ2-7|TRBD2|.
TGTGCCAGCAGCTTAAGGACTAGCGAGGCCTACGAGCAGTACTTC
CASSLRTSEAYEQYF
>TRBV7-9|TRBJ2-1|TRBD2|few
TGTGCCAGCAGTTTCAGCGGGGGGGCTATGGATGAGCAGTTCTTC
CASSFSGGAMDEQFF